This is a list of T cell receptor beta chains from one sample in a study of cytomegalovirus exposure and HLA in healthy donors. Produced via immunoSEQ multiplex PCR; TCRdb's table is partial and in-frame only. This table has some 120,000 clones, about three quarters appearing once. Sequences were obtained from PBMCs. These receptor sequences come from a man in his thirties or forties in good health and CMV-seronegative. CDR3s include the opening cysteine and the closing phenylalanine or tryptophan. D genes are given only for firm matches. Size tells how often a clone was seen (once, few, many) or the class of an expanded clone, and some rows leave it out.

V: TRBV9
size: .
D: .
J: TRBJ2-1
DNA: TGTGCCAGCAGCGTCCTTACCAGGGCCAATGAGCAGTTCTTC
CDR3: CASSVLTRANEQFF

V: TRBV25-1
size: .
D: .
J: TRBJ2-3
DNA: TGTGCCAGCAGTGATGTGGGGGCTGGCACAGATACGCAGTATTTT
CDR3: CASSDVGAGTDTQYF

V: TRBV23-1
size: .
D: TRBD1
J: TRBJ2-1
DNA: TGCGCCAGGTCGGACAGGGGGCTTGATGAGCAGTTCTTC
CDR3: CARSDRGLDEQFF

V: TRBV7-7
size: .
D: .
J: TRBJ2-5
DNA: TGTGCCAGCAGCTCGACATTGGAGGTGACCCAGTACTTC
CDR3: CASSSTLEVTQYF

V: TRBV18
size: .
D: .
J: TRBJ2-7
DNA: TGTGCCAGCTCACCATCGGGGACCTACGAGCAGTACTTC
CDR3: CASSPSGTYEQYF

V: TRBV19
size: few
D: TRBD1
J: TRBJ1-1
DNA: TGTGCCAGTAGTATCATTATATGGGGACAGACCACTGAAGCTTTCTTT
CDR3: CASSIIIWGQTTEAFF

V: TRBV6-5
size: .
D: .
J: TRBJ2-5
DNA: TGTGCCAGCAGTTACGGACGGGGGGAGACCCAGTACTTC
CDR3: CASSYGRGETQYF

V: TRBV19
size: .
D: .
J: TRBJ1-2
DNA: TGTGCCAGTAGTATCGTTTCAGGGAAGTATCCTCATGGCTACACCTTC
CDR3: CASSIVSGKYPHGYTF

V: TRBV11-2
size: .
D: .
J: TRBJ1-1
DNA: TGTGCCAGCAGCTTCCGAGGCACTGAAGCTTTCTTT
CDR3: CASSFRGTEAFF

V: TRBV5-1
size: .
D: .
J: TRBJ2-5
DNA: TGCGCCAGCAGCTTCCGGCTGGGAGAAGAGACCCAGTACTTC
CDR3: CASSFRLGEETQYF

V: TRBV2
size: few
D: .
J: TRBJ2-3
DNA: TGTGCCAGCATCGAGGGGGAGATCACAGATACGCAGTATTTT
CDR3: CASIEGEITDTQYF

V: TRBV18
size: once
D: TRBD1
J: TRBJ2-7
DNA: TGTGCCAGCTCACCACCTCGACAGGGAAGGTACGAGCAGTACTTC
CDR3: CASSPPRQGRYEQYF

V: TRBV5-8
size: .
D: .
J: TRBJ2-3
DNA: TGTGCCAGCAGCCAGATGGGCACAGATACGCAGTATTTT
CDR3: CASSQMGTDTQYF

V: TRBV7-6
size: .
D: TRBD2
J: TRBJ2-1
DNA: TGTGCCAGCAGCTTAAGGGGGAGGGGGCTAGCGGGGGCCTACAATGAGCAGTTCTTC
CDR3: CASSLRGRGLAGAYNEQFF

V: TRBV5-6
size: .
D: TRBD1
J: TRBJ2-5
DNA: TGTGCCAGCGGAGAGCGAGGGGGCGTCCAAGAGACCCAGTACTTC
CDR3: CASGERGGVQETQYF

V: TRBV7-3
size: few
D: TRBD1
J: TRBJ2-5
DNA: TGTGCCAGCAGCTCCGGACAGGGGGGTCAAGAGACCCAGTACTTC
CDR3: CASSSGQGGQETQYF

V: TRBV6-5
size: .
D: .
J: TRBJ2-7
DNA: TGTGCCAGCAGTTACTCGATGAGGGAGAAGCAGTACTTC
CDR3: CASSYSMREKQYF

V: TRBV6-5
size: .
D: TRBD2
J: TRBJ2-7
DNA: TGTGCCAGCAGTTACGGTAGCGGGGGGGCGTCCTACGAGCAGTACTTC
CDR3: CASSYGSGGASYEQYF

V: TRBV5-5
size: .
D: .
J: TRBJ2-2
DNA: TGTGCCAGCAGCTTACAGCTCGGGGAGCTGTTTTTT
CDR3: CASSLQLGELFF

V: TRBV28
size: .
D: TRBD1
J: TRBJ1-2
DNA: TGTGCCAGCAGCATACCCGGGGACAGGGGATACCCCTTC
CDR3: CASSIPGDRGYPF

V: TRBV27
size: .
D: .
J: TRBJ1-5
DNA: TGTGCCAGCAGAGATTGGGCGGGGGGAAATCAGCCCCAGCATTTT
CDR3: CASRDWAGGNQPQHF

V: TRBV6-6
size: .
D: TRBD1
J: TRBJ2-4
DNA: TGTGCCAGCAGTTACTTAGGGACAGCAGCCAAAAACATTCAGTACTTC
CDR3: CASSYLGTAAKNIQYF

V: TRBV12-5
size: .
D: TRBD2
J: TRBJ2-1
DNA: TGTGCTAGTGGGGTCGGGGGGGTTGATGAGCAGTTCTTC
CDR3: CASGVGGVDEQFF

V: TRBV7-2
size: .
D: .
J: TRBJ1-5
DNA: TGTGCCAGCAGCTTAGACGGGAGATATCAGCCCCAGCATTTT
CDR3: CASSLDGRYQPQHF

V: TRBV7-9
size: .
D: TRBD2
J: TRBJ2-3
DNA: TGTGCCAGCAGCTTAGTCCTGACTAGCGGGTTTTTGACAGATACGCAGTATTTT
CDR3: CASSLVLTSGFLTDTQYF

V: TRBV12-2
size: few
D: .
J: TRBJ1-2
DNA: TGTGCAAGTCGCTTAGCTTGGGACAGGATCGGCCATGGCTACACCTTC
CDR3: CASRLAWDRIGHGYTF

V: TRBV25-1
size: few
D: TRBD1
J: TRBJ2-1
DNA: TGTGCCAGCAGTCCAGACAGGGACACCTACAATGAGCAGTTCTTC
CDR3: CASSPDRDTYNEQFF

V: TRBV28
size: once
D: .
J: TRBJ1-6
DNA: TGTGCCAGCAGTTTATCCTCGGCCGGACGGAGGAGCTCCTATAATTCACCCCTTCACTTT
CDR3: CASSLSSAGRRSSYNSPLHF

V: TRBV7-9
size: once
D: .
J: TRBJ2-5
DNA: TGTGCCAGTAGCCAACAGGGACAAGAGACCCAGTACTTC
CDR3: CASSQQGQETQYF

V: TRBV15
size: once
D: .
J: TRBJ1-6
DNA: TGTGCCACCAGCAGCTTCGAGGGTGTGGTTCTCTCACCCCTCCACTTT
CDR3: CATSSFEGVVLSPLHF

V: TRBV5-1
size: .
D: TRBD1
J: TRBJ2-5
DNA: TGCGCCAGCAGAGACACAGGGGAGATTGAGACCCAGTACTTC
CDR3: CASRDTGEIETQYF

V: TRBV7-9
size: .
D: TRBD2
J: TRBJ2-5
DNA: TGTGCCAGCAACCCCACCGGGACTACCCCGGAGACCCAGTACTTC
CDR3: CASNPTGTTPETQYF

V: TRBV4-3
size: .
D: TRBD2
J: TRBJ2-2
DNA: TGCGCCAGCACGAGACTATCTCCGGGACTAGCGGGGGGGCGGTCCACCGGGGAGCTGTTTTTT
CDR3: CASTRLSPGLAGGRSTGELFF

V: TRBV5-4
size: .
D: TRBD1
J: TRBJ2-7
DNA: TGTGCCAGCAGCATGGGACAGTTGAGCTCCTACGAGCAGTACTTC
CDR3: CASSMGQLSSYEQYF

V: TRBV5-8
size: .
D: TRBD1
J: TRBJ2-2
DNA: TGTGCCAGCAGCTTGGGGACAGGGTTGAACACCGGGGAGCTGTTTTTT
CDR3: CASSLGTGLNTGELFF

V: TRBV5-4
size: .
D: .
J: TRBJ1-3
DNA: TGTGCCAGCAGCTTGGACAACCCAAGAGGAAACACCATATATTTT
CDR3: CASSLDNPRGNTIYF

V: TRBV27
size: .
D: .
J: TRBJ2-3
DNA: TGTGCCAGCAGTATAGACTATTCCACAGATACGCAGTATTTT
CDR3: CASSIDYSTDTQYF

V: TRBV2
size: .
D: .
J: TRBJ2-5
DNA: TGTGCCAGCGCTATGGACAGACAAGAGACCCAGTACTTC
CDR3: CASAMDRQETQYF

V: TRBV5-4
size: .
D: .
J: TRBJ1-2
DNA: TGTGCCAGCAGCTTGTCGACAGCTAACTATGGCTACACCTTC
CDR3: CASSLSTANYGYTF

V: TRBV7-9
size: .
D: .
J: TRBJ1-2
DNA: TGTGCCAGCAGCCTAGCAGGATCGCAGGGCTCTCGGGGCTACACCTTC
CDR3: CASSLAGSQGSRGYTF

V: TRBV7-8
size: .
D: .
J: TRBJ1-3
DNA: TGTGCCAGCAGCTTAGGAGACACCATATATTTT
CDR3: CASSLGDTIYF